One sample yielded the 22 T cell receptor beta chains listed below, sequenced in a study of blood T cell repertoires in COVID-19. Profiling relied on immunoSEQ multiplex PCR, and the TCRdb table lists in-frame clones only, not all of them. The table includes fewer than 200,000 clones, more than 65% detected once. Sequenced input: peripheral blood. The receptors originated from a woman aged 60-75 years with COVID-19, enrolled during active disease.

This clone has just a few counts. The rearrangement links TRBV19 to TRBJ1-4; D is unclear. The CDR3 totals 16 residues. The germline V gene has CDR1 LNHDA and CDR2 SQIVND (reference sequence). V was trimmed by 1 base and J by 5 bases, leaving 14 bases between them. The CDR3 DNA follows: TGTGCCAGTAGTATAGTGATGGGCAGCTCAAATGAAAAACTGTTTTTT. The encoded protein is CASSIVMGSSNEKLFF.

This chain joins TRBV5-1 and TRBJ2-3; weak D call: TRBD2 (5 bases). The ends were cut back, 0 bases at V and 3 bases at J, with 11 bases in the middle. This CDR3 is 15 amino acids long. In germline, CDR1 is SGHRS, CDR2 YFSETQ. The CDR3 sequence is CASSLEAPGTDTQYF. The CDR3 DNA reads as TGCGCCAGCAGCTTGGAAGCCCCGGGGACAGATACGCAGTATTTT.

The chain recombines TRBV27 with TRBJ1-1; D not certain. Looked up from germline, CDR1 is MNHEY and CDR2 is SMNVEV (reference sequence). The CDR3 sequence is 15 residues long. Trimming pared 6 bases from V and 1 base from J, leaving 15 bases between. The CDR3 is CASSVSGRSNTEAFF. CDR3 nucleotide sequence: TGTGCCAGCAGCGTCTCGGGTCGGTCGAACACTGAAGCTTTCTTT.

V gene TRBV28 combines with J gene TRBJ2-3; possibly TRBD2 for D (7 bases). Germline loops: CDR1 MDHEN, CDR2 SYDVKM. The ends were cut back, 8 bases at V and 2 bases at J, with 20 bases in the middle. The CDR3 has 16 residues. The CDR3 region has the DNA TGTGCCAGCCCCCCGGTGGCGGGGGCCCCCACAGATACGCAGTATTTT. Translated, it gives CASPPVAGAPTDTQYF.

The gene calls are TRBV2 and TRBJ1-5; no reliable D call. The CDR3 covers 13 residues. Trimming stripped 6 bases from V and 5 bases from J, with 11 bases between. From germline, CDR1 is SNHLY and CDR2 FYNNEI. The CDR3 DNA follows: TGTGCCAGCAGCGAGAGGGAATATCAGCCCCAGCATTTT. Its translation is CASSEREYQPQHF. Filled out from reference TRBV2 and TRBJ1-5, the complete variable domain reads EPEVTQTPSHQVTQMGQEVILRCVPISNHLYFYWYRQILGQKVEFLVSFYNNEISEKSEIFDDQFSVERPDGSNFTLKIRSTKLEDSAMYFCASSEREYQPQHFGDGTRLSIL.

The V call is TRBV6-5, the J call TRBJ1-4; possibly TRBD1 for D (5 bases). Germline V gene sequence: CDR1 MNHEY, CDR2 SVGAGI. The CDR3 is 15 amino acids. V lost 0 bases to trimming and J lost 8 bases, with 13 bases between them. The DNA of the CDR3 is TGTGCCAGCAGTTACTCCCCAGGGTGGGGCGAAAAACTGTTTTTT. Translating it yields CASSYSPGWGEKLFF.

V is TRBV5-1 and J is TRBJ2-7; 9 bases map to TRBD1. The CDR3 extends over 14 amino acids. The germline CDR1 and CDR2 sequences are SGHRS and YFSETQ. Trimming removed 1 base from V and 6 bases from J; junction bases left unmatched: 5. CDR3 region: CASSLPGQGSEQYV. CDR3 DNA sequence: TGCGCCAGCAGCTTGCCGGGACAGGGCTCCGAGCAGTACGTC.

This clone was counted only a few times. This chain links TRBV3-1 (or the pseudogene TRBV3-2) with TRBJ1-4; TRBD1 is a possible D gene (6 bases). Germline CDR1 is LGHDT and CDR2 is YNNKEL (reference sequence). This CDR3 comprises 14 residues. V was trimmed by 4 bases and J by 8 bases, leaving 14 bases between them. In nucleotides, the CDR3 is TGTGCCAGCAGCCTCCAGGGGCTGGCGGAAAAACTGTTTTTT. Its translation: CASSLQGLAEKLFF.

This clone was seen more than once but under ten times. This rearrangement joins TRBV7-2 to TRBJ1-2; 9 bases map to TRBD1. This CDR3 has 14 residues. CDR1 and CDR2 (germline): SGHTA, FQGNSA. Trimming at V came to 1 base and at J to 8 bases, leaving 5 bases not matched to a gene. As DNA, the CDR3 is TGTGCCAGCAGCTTAGGCCCGACAGGGGGAGGCTACACCTTC. Translated: CASSLGPTGGGYTF.

The genes are TRBV5-4 and TRBJ1-6; TRBD1 matches 7 bases. The ends lost 4 bases at V and 6 bases at J; junction bases unmatched: 10. Germline V gene lookup returns CDR1 SGHNT and CDR2 YYREEE (reference sequence). This CDR3 has 16 residues. CDR3 amino acids: CASSPGSGTVNSPLHF. The CDR3 DNA is TGTGCCAGCAGCCCTGGATCCGGGACAGTTAATTCACCCCTCCACTTT.

This chain connects TRBV11-1 to TRBJ2-1, with 9 bases matching TRBD1. The CDR3 runs to 16 residues. Unmatched junction bases numbered 11, after V lost 5 bases and J lost 6 bases. Germline V gives CDR1 SGHAT, CDR2 FQDESV (reference sequence). CDR3 loop: CASSPHGDRVFNEQFF. For the CDR3, the DNA is TGTGCCAGCAGCCCCCACGGGGACAGGGTATTCAATGAGCAGTTCTTC. Drawing the rest from reference TRBV11-1 and TRBJ2-1, the complete variable domain is EAEVAQSPRYKITEKSQAVAFWCDPISGHATLYWYRQILGQGPELLVQFQDESVVDDSQLPKDRFSAERLKGVDSTLKIQPAELGDSAMYLCASSPHGDRVFNEQFFGPGTRLTVL.

The chain joins TRBV9 to TRBJ2-6; 8 positions agree with TRBD1. V shed 4 bases, J shed 4 bases, and the junction held 10 bases outside the gene matches. The CDR3 length is 17 residues. The V gene's germline CDR1 is SGDLS and CDR2 YYNGEE. The CDR3 region is CASSSRTGTGGANVLTF. The DNA of the CDR3 is TGTGCCAGCAGCTCCCGGACAGGGACAGGCGGGGCCAACGTCCTGACTTTC.

The J gene is TRBJ1-5, the V gene TRBV29-1; 7 bases are shared with TRBD1. The CDR3 is 13 amino acids. Germline V gives CDR1 SQVTM, CDR2 ANQGSEA. V shed 6 bases, J shed 6 bases, and the junction held 8 bases outside the gene matches. The CDR3 sequence: CSVADRVGQPQHF. The CDR3 DNA reads as TGCAGCGTAGCCGACAGGGTCGGTCAGCCCCAGCATTTT.

This chain uses TRBV5-1 with TRBJ2-7; 9 bases align to TRBD1. This CDR3 comprises 16 residues. Germline CDR1 SGHRS, CDR2 YFSETQ. The junction had 4 bases not matched to a gene; V was cut back by 0 bases and J by 0 bases. DNA of the CDR3: TGCGCCAGCAGCTTGGTGGGGACAGGGAGCTCCTACGAGCAGTACTTC. It encodes CASSLVGTGSSYEQYF.

The CDR3 nucleotides are TGTGCCAGCAGTTTTGGGGGAAACGAGAGGGGAGGGCTGTTTTTT. This gives the protein CASSFGGNERGGLFF. The chain joins TRBV28 to TRBJ2-2; TRBD2 is a possible D gene (6 bases). Looked up from germline, CDR1 is MDHEN and CDR2 is SYDVKM. Trimming pared 3 bases from V and 13 bases from J, leaving 21 bases between. CDR3 length equals 15 residues. Together with reference TRBV28 and TRBJ2-2, the CDR3 gives the full variable domain: DVKVTQSSRYLVKRTGEKVFLECVQDMDHENMFWYRQDPGLGLRLIYFSYDVKMKEKGDIPEGYSVSREKKERFSLILESASTNQTSMYLCASSFGGNERGGLFFGEGSRLTVL.

Notes on this clone: This CDR3 fails to terminate in the conserved phenylalanine or tryptophan, so it likely reflects a read error. The rearrangement uses TRBV9 and TRBJ1-2; TRBD1 matches at 7 bases. The V segment lost 3 bases and the J segment 1 base; nucleotides outside the gene matches: 12. Germline V gene lookup returns CDR1 SGDLS and CDR2 YYNGEE. CDR3 length: 17 amino acids. CDR3 amino acids: CASSARQGGSHNYGYTL. CDR3 bases: TGTGCCAGCAGCGCACGACAGGGTGGGTCTCATAACTATGGCTACACCCTC.

A single count supports this clone. The chain couples TRBV4-2 to TRBJ2-5; perhaps TRBD1 as D (6 bases). CDR3 length equals 15 residues. The V and J ends lost 0 bases and 1 base respectively, with 9 bases between them. Germline CDR1 and CDR2: LGHNA and YNFKEQ. Here the CDR3 DNA reads TGTGCCAGCAGCCAAGATCAGGACAGCCAAGAGACCCAGTACTTC. Translating it yields CASSQDQDSQETQYF.

The chain combines TRBV6-4 with TRBJ2-1; 11 bases map to TRBD2. Germline V lookup: CDR1 MRHNA, CDR2 SNTAGT. V lost 3 bases and J lost 8; bases outside the gene matches: 6. This CDR3 is 15 amino acids long. The chain's CDR3 is CASSDIAGGFHEQFF. The DNA for the CDR3 is TGTGCCAGCAGTGATATAGCGGGGGGGTTTCATGAGCAGTTCTTC.

This rearrangement joins TRBV28 to TRBJ2-7, with D tentatively TRBD2 (6 bases). The CDR3 has 12 residues. Looked up from germline, CDR1 is MDHEN and CDR2 is SYDVKM. Trimming took 5 bases from V and 9 from J, leaving 14 bases between them. CDR3 coding DNA: TGTGCCAGCAGTGCGGGGTTCTCTCTGCAGTACGTC. As protein: CASSAGFSLQYV.

This chain links TRBV6-5 with TRBJ2-2, with D perhaps TRBD1 (6 bases). Germline CDR1 and CDR2: MNHEY and SVGAGI. V dropped 4 bases and J dropped 5 bases, with 11 bases sitting between them. The CDR3 is made up of 14 amino acids. CDR3 region: CASSSQQGTGELFF. The CDR3 DNA is TGTGCCAGCAGTTCGCAACAGGGTACCGGGGAGCTGTTTTTT.

The chain uses TRBV9 and TRBJ1-4, with 9 bases matching TRBD1. This CDR3 comprises 14 residues. The germline V gene has CDR1 SGDLS and CDR2 YYNGEE. The J segment lost 5 bases and the V segment lost 4 bases, leaving 3 bases of the junction unmatched. The CDR3 DNA sequence: TGTGCCAGCAGCCCTGGACAGGGGAATGAAAAACTGTTTTTT. This gives the protein CASSPGQGNEKLFF.

This clone came up once. This chain joins TRBV3-1 (or the pseudogene TRBV3-2) and TRBJ2-1; the D gene is possibly TRBD2 (5 bases). Trimming removed 3 bases from V and 3 bases from J, with 9 bases in between. The CDR3 sequence is 14 residues long. CDR1 and CDR2 from the germline V gene are LGHDT and YNNKEL (reference sequence). For the CDR3, the DNA is TGTGCCAGCAGCCACCGCGGGCGCTACAATGAGCAGTTCTTC. Its protein is CASSHRGRYNEQFF.